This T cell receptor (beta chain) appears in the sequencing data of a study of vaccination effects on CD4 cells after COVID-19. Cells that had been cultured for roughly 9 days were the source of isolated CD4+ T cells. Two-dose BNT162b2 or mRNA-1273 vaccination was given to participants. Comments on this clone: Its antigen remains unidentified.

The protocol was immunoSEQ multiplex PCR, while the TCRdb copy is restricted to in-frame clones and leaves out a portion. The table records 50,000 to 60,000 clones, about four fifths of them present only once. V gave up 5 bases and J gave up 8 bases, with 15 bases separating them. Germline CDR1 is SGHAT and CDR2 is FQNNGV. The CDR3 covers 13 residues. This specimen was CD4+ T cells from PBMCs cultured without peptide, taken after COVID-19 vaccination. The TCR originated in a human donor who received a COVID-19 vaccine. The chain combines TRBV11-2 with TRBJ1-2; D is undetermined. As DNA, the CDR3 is TGTGCCAGCAGCCCAAGTCCCCTCGCCGGCTACACCTTC. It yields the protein CASSPSPLAGYTF.